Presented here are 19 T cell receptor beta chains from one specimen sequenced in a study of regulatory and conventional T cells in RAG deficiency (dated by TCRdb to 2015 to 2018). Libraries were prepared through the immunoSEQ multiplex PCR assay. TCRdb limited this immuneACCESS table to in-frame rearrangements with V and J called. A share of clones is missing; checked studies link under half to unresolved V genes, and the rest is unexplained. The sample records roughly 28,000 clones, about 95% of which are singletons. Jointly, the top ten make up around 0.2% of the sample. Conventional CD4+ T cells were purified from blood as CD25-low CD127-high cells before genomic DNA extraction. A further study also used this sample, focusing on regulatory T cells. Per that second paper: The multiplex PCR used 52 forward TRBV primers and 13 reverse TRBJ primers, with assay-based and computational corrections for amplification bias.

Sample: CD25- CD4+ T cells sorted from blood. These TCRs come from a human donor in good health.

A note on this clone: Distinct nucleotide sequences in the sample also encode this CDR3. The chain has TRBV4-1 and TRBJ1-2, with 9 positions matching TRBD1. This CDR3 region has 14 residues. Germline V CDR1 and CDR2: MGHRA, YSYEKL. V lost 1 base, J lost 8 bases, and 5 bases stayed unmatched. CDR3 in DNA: TGCGCCAGCAGCCAAGCCGGGACAGGGAAAGGCTACACCTTC. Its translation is CASSQAGTGKGYTF.

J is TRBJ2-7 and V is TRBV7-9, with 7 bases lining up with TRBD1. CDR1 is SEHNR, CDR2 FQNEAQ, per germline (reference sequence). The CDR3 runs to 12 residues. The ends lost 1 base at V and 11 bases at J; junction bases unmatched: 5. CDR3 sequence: CASSLGSDREYF. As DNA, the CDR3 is TGTGCCAGCAGCTTAGGTAGCGACAGGGAGTACTTC.

Here the CDR3 reads CASSARTGDRNTIYF. In DNA form, the CDR3 reads TGTGCCAGCAGCGCCCGGACAGGGGACAGAAACACCATATATTTT. This chain links TRBV11-2 with TRBJ1-3; 9 bases fit TRBD1. V dropped 5 bases and J dropped 5; count of bases not matched to a gene: 7. CDR1 and CDR2 from the germline V gene are SGHAT and FQNNGV. The CDR3 length is 15 residues.

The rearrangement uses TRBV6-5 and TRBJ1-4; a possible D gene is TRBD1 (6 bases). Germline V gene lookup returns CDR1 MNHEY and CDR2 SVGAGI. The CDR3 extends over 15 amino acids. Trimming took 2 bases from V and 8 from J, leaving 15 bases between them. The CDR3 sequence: CASSYRGGRGEKLFF. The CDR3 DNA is TGTGCCAGCAGTTACCGGGGGGGGAGGGGGGAAAAACTGTTTTTT.

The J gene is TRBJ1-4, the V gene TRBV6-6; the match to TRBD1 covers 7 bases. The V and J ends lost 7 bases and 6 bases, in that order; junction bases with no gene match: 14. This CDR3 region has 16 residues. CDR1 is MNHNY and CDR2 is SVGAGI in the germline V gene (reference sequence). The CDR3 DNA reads TGTGCCAGCACCTATTATGACAGGGCTTCCTATGAAAAACTGTTTTTT. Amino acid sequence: CASTYYDRASYEKLFF.

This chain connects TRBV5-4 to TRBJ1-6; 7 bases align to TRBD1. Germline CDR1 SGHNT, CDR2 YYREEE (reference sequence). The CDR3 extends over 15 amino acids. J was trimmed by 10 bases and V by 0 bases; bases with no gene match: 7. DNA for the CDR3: TGTGCCAGCAGCTTGGCCTCAGGGACAGACTCACCCCTCCACTTT. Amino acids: CASSLASGTDSPLHF.

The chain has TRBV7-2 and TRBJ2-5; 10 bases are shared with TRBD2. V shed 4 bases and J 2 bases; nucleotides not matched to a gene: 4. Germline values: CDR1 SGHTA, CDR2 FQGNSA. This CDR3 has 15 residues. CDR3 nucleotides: TGTGCCAGCAGCTCACTAGCGGGGCCTCAAGAGACCCAGTACTTC. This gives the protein CASSSLAGPQETQYF.

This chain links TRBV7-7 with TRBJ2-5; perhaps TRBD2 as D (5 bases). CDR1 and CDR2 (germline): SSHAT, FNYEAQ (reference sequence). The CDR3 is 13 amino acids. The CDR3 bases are TGTGCTACCCTGACGGCAGGCGGGGAGACCCAGTACTTC. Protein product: CATLTAGGETQYF.

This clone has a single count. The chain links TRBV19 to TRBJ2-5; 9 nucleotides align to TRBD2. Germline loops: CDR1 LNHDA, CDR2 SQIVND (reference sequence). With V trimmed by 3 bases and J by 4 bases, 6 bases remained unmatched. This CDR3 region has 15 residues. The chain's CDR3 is CASSIRGGAGETQYF. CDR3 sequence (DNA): TGTGCCAGTAGTATCCGCGGGGGGGCAGGAGAGACCCAGTACTTC.

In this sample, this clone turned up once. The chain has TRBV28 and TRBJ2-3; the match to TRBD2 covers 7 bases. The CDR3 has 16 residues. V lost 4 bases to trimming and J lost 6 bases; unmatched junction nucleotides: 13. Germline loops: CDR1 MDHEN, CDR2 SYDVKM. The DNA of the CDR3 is TGTGCCAGCAGTTCCTGGGTGCGGGGGACCGGGGATACGCAGTATTTT. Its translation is CASSSWVRGTGDTQYF.

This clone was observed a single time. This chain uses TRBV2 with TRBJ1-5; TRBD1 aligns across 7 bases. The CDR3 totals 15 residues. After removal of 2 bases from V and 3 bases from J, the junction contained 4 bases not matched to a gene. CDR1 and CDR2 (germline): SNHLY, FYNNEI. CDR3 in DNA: TGTGCCAGCAGTGAATCGGACAGGTACAATCAGCCCCAGCATTTT. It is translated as CASSESDRYNQPQHF.

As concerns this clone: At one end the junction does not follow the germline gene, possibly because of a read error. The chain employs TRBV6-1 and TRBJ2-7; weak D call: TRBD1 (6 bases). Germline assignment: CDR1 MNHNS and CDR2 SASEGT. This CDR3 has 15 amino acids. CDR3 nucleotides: TGTGCCAGCAGCGAAGTGGGGGCGAGCTCCTACGAGCAGTACTTC. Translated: CASSEVGASSYEQYF.

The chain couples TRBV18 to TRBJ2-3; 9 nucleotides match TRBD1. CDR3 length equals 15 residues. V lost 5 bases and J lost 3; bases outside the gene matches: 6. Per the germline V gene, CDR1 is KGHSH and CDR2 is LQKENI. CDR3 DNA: TGTGCCAGCTCAGAGATACAGGGGGCAACAGATACGCAGTATTTT. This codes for CASSEIQGATDTQYF.

CDR3: CASSKAKGLGTGELFF. CDR3 coding DNA: TGTGCCAGCAGCAAGGCGAAGGGGCTAGGGACCGGGGAGCTGTTTTTT. The chain uses TRBV5-6 and TRBJ2-2; D is possibly TRBD1 (5 bases). This CDR3 is built from 16 residues. The V and J ends lost 4 bases and 5 bases respectively, with 18 bases between them. Germline assignment: CDR1 SGHDT and CDR2 YYEEEE.

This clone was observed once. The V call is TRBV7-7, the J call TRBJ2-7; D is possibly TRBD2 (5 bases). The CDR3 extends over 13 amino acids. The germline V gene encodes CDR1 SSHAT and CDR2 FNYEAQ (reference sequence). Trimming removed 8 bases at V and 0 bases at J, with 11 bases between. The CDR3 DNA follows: TGTGCCAGCGACTATTTGTCCTCCTACGAGCAGTACTTC. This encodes CASDYLSSYEQYF.

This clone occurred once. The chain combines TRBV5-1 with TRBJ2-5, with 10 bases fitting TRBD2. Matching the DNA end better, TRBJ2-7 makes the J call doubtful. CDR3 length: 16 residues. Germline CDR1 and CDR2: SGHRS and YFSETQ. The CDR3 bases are TGCGCCAGCAGCTCCGTAGCGGGGGGCCAATCCTACGAGCAGTACTTC. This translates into CASSSVAGGQSYEQYF.

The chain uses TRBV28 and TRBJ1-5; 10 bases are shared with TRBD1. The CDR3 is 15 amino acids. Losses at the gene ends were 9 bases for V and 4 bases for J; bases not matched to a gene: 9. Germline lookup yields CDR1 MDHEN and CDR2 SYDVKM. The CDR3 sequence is CASHSDRGGNQPQHF. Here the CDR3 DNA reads TGTGCCAGTCACTCGGACAGGGGGGGAAATCAGCCCCAGCATTTT.

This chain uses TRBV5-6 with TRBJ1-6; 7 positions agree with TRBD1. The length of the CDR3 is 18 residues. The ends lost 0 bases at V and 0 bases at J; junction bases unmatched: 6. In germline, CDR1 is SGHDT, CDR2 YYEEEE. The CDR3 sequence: CASSLAAGGPSYNSPLHF. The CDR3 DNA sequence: TGTGCCAGCAGCTTGGCCGCAGGGGGTCCCTCCTATAATTCACCCCTCCACTTT. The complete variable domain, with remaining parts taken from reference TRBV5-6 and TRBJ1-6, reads DAGVTQSPTHLIKTRGQQVTLRCSPKSGHDTVSWYQQALGQGPQFIFQYYEEEERQRGNFPDRFSGHQFPNYSSELNVNALLLGDSALYLCASSLAAGGPSYNSPLHFGNGTRLTVT.

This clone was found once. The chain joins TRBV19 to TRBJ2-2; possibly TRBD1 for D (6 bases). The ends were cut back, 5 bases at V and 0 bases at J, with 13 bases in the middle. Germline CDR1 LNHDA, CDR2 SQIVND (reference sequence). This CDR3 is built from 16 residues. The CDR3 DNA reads TGTGCCAGTAGTCCCCGGGACATTCCGAACACCGGGGAGCTGTTTTTT. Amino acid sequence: CASSPRDIPNTGELFF.